This T cell receptor beta chain was sequenced in a study of shared clonotypes between healthy human individuals. The table came from immunoSEQ multiplex PCR; TCRdb's copy has only in-frame clones and leaves some out. Seen here are 1.5 million to 2.5 million clones, about 95% observed once, and the top ten hold less than 1.5%. Unmatched junction bases numbered 13, after V lost 4 bases and J lost 5 bases. Germline-derived CDR1 and CDR2 are WSHSY and SAAADI. The CDR3 spans 17 residues. Notes on this clone: As yet, its antigen is unknown.

Naive CD8 isolation took CD45RO-negative cells positively selected for CCR7 and excluded terminally differentiated effector memory CD45RA+ cells. The study's findings and limits: Clonotypes shared by all four donors outscored non-shared clonotypes in generation probability.

The chain uses TRBV10-2 and TRBJ2-1; 8 nucleotides agree with TRBD2. The source material was naive CD8+ T cells sorted from blood. The TCR was taken from a man aged 18 to 29 in good health. The CDR3 loop is CASSASGGVVGHNEQFF. CDR3 nucleotides: TGCGCCAGCAGTGCAAGCGGGGGTGTTGTTGGACACAATGAGCAGTTCTTC.